A selection of T cell receptor beta chains follows, all from one sample in a study of OX40 agonist ivuxolimab in advanced cancers. The data were produced by immunoSEQ multiplex PCR, yet TCRdb's version contains in-frame clones alone and is incomplete. The sample lists fewer than 70,000 clones; approximately 88% were seen once. This specimen consisted of CD4+ or CD8+ T cells sorted from blood, obtained in a trial of the OX40 agonist ivuxolimab. The origin of the receptors is an adult with an advanced solid tumor such as melanoma, head and neck, liver or kidney cancer. Both conserved end residues are trimmed from each CDR3. Each record gives: V gene, CDR3 protein.

v_gene: TRBV10-1; CDR3aa: ASSGRPGQELGDTDTQY
v_gene: TRBV13; CDR3aa: ASSYTRDGPEKLF
v_gene: TRBV9; CDR3aa: ASSGRGYEQY
v_gene: TRBV28; CDR3aa: ASSYRDGAIYEQY
v_gene: TRBV5-1; CDR3aa: ASSVGQGIRSYNEQF
v_gene: TRBV18; CDR3aa: ASSPTSGNTGELF
v_gene: TRBV15; CDR3aa: ATSGRHYGSNQPQH
v_gene: TRBV6-1; CDR3aa: ASSQSPNTEAF
v_gene: TRBV6-5; CDR3aa: ASSTGQENQPQH
v_gene: TRBV5-1; CDR3aa: ASSSLPTGSYEQY
v_gene: TRBV7-2; CDR3aa: ASSLYLVGSTGEQF
v_gene: TRBV6-6; CDR3aa: ASSSSRQETQY
v_gene: TRBV6-6; CDR3aa: ASSYSNPGQGPLH
v_gene: TRBV6-1; CDR3aa: ASSWGVKDGKAF
v_gene: TRBV30; CDR3aa: AWTMTGVNEKLF
v_gene: TRBV18; CDR3aa: ASSPLGTGPYGYT
v_gene: TRBV5-8; CDR3aa: ASTKDRVYEQY
v_gene: TRBV27; CDR3aa: ASSSGTGYSTDTQY
v_gene: TRBV12-5; CDR3aa: ASGLGPPSTDTQY
v_gene: TRBV6-5; CDR3aa: ASSSPGSHEQY
v_gene: TRBV25-1; CDR3aa: ASSQYDYGYT
v_gene: TRBV5-4; CDR3aa: ASGSGIKETQY
v_gene: TRBV5-1; CDR3aa: ASSERWGYNEQF
v_gene: TRBV6-1; CDR3aa: ASSERWTSGTYEQY
v_gene: TRBV2; CDR3aa: ASSEATGVDSGYT
v_gene: TRBV7-2; CDR3aa: ASSLIKHRQF
v_gene: TRBV29-1; CDR3aa: SVAGGQNTEAF
v_gene: TRBV28; CDR3aa: ASQTNYHEKLF
v_gene: TRBV27; CDR3aa: ASSLSDRGRSPLH
v_gene: TRBV19; CDR3aa: ASSYRQGFEQY
v_gene: TRBV6-5; CDR3aa: ASVWETEAF
v_gene: TRBV28; CDR3aa: ASSLSAGGTYNEQF
v_gene: TRBV7-2; CDR3aa: ASSSGLAGQGTQY
v_gene: TRBV10-2; CDR3aa: ASSEVTGAQY
v_gene: TRBV5-6; CDR3aa: ASSFGGQGPQH
v_gene: TRBV5-8; CDR3aa: ASSPGGARGYEQY
v_gene: TRBV19; CDR3aa: ASSMRGSRGTAQH
v_gene: TRBV29-1; CDR3aa: SVQGTPDTEAF
v_gene: TRBV6-5; CDR3aa: ASTGGQGSYEQY
v_gene: TRBV4-1; CDR3aa: ASSQALAQETQY
v_gene: TRBV2; CDR3aa: ASSENDRNTEAF
v_gene: TRBV18; CDR3aa: ASSPLGGVDEQY
v_gene: TRBV6-1; CDR3aa: ASSEGDSRQPQH
v_gene: TRBV29-1; CDR3aa: SVGRTGLGGYT
v_gene: TRBV5-1; CDR3aa: ASSFIPTDEQF
v_gene: TRBV7-6; CDR3aa: ASSRRDSGELF
v_gene: TRBV6-1; CDR3aa: ASNRGGGRNEKLF
v_gene: TRBV11-2; CDR3aa: ASSLGQGREKLF
v_gene: TRBV7-2; CDR3aa: ASSLQGGAGELF
v_gene: TRBV5-1; CDR3aa: ASSSGNYGYT
v_gene: TRBV4-3; CDR3aa: ATSQGLSNQPQH
v_gene: TRBV6-1; CDR3aa: ASSEGQGITNEKLF